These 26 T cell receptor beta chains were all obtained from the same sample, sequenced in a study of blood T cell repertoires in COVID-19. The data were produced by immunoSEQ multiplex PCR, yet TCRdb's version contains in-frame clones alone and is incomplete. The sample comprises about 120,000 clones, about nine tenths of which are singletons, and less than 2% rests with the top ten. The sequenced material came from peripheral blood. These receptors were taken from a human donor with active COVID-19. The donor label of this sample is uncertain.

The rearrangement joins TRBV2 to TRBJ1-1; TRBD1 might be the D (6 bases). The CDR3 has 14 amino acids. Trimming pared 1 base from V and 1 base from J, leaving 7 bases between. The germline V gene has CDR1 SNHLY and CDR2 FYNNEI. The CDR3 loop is CASSEGRGNTEAFF. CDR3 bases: TGTGCCAGCAGTGAAGGCAGGGGGAACACTGAAGCTTTCTTT.

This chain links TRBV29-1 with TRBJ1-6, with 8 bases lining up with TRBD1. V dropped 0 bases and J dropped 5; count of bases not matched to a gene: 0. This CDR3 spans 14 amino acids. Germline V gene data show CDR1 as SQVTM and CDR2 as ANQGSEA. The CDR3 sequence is CSVEEGQDNSPLHF. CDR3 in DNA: TGCAGCGTTGAAGAGGGACAGGATAATTCACCCCTCCACTTT.

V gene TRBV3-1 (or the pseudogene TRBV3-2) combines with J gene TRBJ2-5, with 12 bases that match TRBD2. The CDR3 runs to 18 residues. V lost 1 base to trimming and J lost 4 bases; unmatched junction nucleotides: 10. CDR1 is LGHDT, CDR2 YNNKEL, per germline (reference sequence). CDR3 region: CASSQGLAGGQRRETQYF. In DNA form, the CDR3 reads TGTGCCAGCAGCCAAGGCCTAGCGGGGGGGCAGCGGCGAGAGACCCAGTACTTC.

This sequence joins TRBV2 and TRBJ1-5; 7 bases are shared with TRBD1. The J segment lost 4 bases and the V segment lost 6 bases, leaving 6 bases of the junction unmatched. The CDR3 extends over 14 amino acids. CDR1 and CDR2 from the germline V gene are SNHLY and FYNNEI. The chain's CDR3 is CASRAGTDNQPQHF. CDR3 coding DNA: TGTGCCAGCAGGGCCGGGACAGATAATCAGCCCCAGCATTTT.

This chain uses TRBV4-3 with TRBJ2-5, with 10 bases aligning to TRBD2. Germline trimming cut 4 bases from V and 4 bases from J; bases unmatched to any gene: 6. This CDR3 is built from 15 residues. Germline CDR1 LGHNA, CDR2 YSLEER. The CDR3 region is CASSPFLAGVETQYF. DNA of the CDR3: TGCGCCAGCAGCCCATTCCTAGCGGGGGTAGAGACCCAGTACTTC.

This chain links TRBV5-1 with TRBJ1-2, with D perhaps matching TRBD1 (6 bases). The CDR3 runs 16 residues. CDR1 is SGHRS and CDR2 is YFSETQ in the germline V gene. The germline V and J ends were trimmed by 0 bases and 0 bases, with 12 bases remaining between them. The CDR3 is CASSLVSTGPNYGYTF. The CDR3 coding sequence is TGCGCCAGCAGCTTGGTTTCGACAGGCCCTAACTATGGCTACACCTTC.

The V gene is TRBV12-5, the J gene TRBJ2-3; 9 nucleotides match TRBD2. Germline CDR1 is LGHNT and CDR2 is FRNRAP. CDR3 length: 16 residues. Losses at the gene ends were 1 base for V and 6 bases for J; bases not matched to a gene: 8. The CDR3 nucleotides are TGTGCTAGTGGTTTGGGTAGCGGGGGTGATGGTGATACGCAGTATTTT. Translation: CASGLGSGGDGDTQYF.

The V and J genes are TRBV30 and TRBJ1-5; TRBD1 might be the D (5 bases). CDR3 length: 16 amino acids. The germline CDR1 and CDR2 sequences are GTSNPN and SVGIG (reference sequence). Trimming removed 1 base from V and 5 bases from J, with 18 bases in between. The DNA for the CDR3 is TGTGCCTGGAGTGGGAACTCGGGACTGAGAGATCAGCCCCAGCATTTT. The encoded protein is CAWSGNSGLRDQPQHF.

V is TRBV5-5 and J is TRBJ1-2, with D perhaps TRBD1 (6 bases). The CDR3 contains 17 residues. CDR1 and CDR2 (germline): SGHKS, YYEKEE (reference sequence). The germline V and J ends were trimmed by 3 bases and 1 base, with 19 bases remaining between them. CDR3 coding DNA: TGTGCCAGCAGCTCAAGAGGGGCGACAGGCTTTAACTATGGCTACACCTTC. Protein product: CASSSRGATGFNYGYTF.

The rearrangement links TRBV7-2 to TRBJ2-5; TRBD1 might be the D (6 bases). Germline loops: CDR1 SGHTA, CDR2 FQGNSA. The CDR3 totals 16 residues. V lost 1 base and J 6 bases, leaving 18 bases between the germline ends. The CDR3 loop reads CASSLGHLEGVKTQYF. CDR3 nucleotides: TGTGCCAGCAGCTTAGGTCACCTCGAGGGGGTAAAGACCCAGTACTTC.

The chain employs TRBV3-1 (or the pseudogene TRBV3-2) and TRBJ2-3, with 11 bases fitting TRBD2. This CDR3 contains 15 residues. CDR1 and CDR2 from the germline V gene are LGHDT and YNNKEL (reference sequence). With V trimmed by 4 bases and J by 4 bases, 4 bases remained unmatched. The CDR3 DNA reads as TGTGCCAGCAGCCGGCGTAGCGGGGGGGCAGATACGCAGTATTTT. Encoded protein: CASSRRSGGADTQYF.

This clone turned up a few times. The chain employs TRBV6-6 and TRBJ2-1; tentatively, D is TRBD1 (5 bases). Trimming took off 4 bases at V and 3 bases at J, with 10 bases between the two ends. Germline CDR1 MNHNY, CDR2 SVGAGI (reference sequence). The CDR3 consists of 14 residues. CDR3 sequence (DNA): TGTGCCAGCAGTTTCTCCAGGGTCTACAATGAGCAGTTCTTC. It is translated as CASSFSRVYNEQFF.

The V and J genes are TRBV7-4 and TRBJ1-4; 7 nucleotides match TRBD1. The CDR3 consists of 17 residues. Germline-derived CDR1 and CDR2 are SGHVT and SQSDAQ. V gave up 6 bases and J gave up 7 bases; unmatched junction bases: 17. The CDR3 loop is CASRPTDRAKEGEKLFF. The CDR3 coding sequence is TGTGCCAGCAGACCTACAGACAGGGCAAAGGAGGGTGAAAAACTGTTTTTT. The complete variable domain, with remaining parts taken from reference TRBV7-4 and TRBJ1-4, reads GAGVSQSPRYKVAKRGRDVALRCDSISGHVTLYWYRQTLGQGSEVLTYSQSDAQRDKSGRPSGRFSAERPERSVSTLKIQRTEQGDSAVYLCASRPTDRAKEGEKLFFGSGTQLSVL.

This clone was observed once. CDR3 bases: TGTGCCAGCAGTAGGGACAGGGGCTACGAGCAGTACTTC. Encoded protein: CASSRDRGYEQYF. This chain joins TRBV2 and TRBJ2-7, with TRBD1 identical over 10 bases. The germline V gene has CDR1 SNHLY and CDR2 FYNNEI. This CDR3 is built from 13 residues. The junction had 1 base not matched to a gene; V was cut back by 5 bases and J by 3 bases.

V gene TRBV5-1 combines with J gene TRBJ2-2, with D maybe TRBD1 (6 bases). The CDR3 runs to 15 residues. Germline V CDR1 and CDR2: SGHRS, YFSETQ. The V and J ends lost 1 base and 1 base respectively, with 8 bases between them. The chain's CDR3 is CASSLTGRNTGELFF. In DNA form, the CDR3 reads TGCGCCAGCAGCTTGACAGGGAGGAACACCGGGGAGCTGTTTTTT.

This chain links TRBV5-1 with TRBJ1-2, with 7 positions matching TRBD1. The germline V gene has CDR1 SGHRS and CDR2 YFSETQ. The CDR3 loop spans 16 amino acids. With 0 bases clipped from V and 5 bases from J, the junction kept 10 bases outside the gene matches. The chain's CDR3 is CASSLEPGQYGYGYTF. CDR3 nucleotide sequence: TGCGCCAGCAGCTTGGAGCCGGGACAGTATGGATATGGCTACACCTTC.

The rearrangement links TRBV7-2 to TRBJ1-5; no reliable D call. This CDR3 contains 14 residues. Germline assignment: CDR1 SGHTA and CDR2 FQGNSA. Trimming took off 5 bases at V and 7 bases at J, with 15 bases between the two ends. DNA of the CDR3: TGTGCCAGCAGCCTACCGGGAATGCGGCAGCCCCAGCATTTT. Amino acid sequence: CASSLPGMRQPQHF.

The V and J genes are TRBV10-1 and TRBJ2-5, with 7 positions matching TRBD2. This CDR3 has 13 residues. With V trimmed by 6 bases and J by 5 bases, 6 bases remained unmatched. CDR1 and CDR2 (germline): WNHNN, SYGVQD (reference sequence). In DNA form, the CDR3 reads TGCGCCAGCAGCTGGGGGGGGGACGAGACCCAGTACTTC. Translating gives CASSWGGDETQYF.

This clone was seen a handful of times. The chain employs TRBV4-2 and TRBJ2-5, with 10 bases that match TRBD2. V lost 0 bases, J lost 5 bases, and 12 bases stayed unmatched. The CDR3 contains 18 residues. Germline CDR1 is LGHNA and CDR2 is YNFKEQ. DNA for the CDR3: TGTGCCAGCAGCCAAGATGGTCAGGCTAGCGGGGGCAGGGAGACCCAGTACTTC. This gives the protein CASSQDGQASGGRETQYF.

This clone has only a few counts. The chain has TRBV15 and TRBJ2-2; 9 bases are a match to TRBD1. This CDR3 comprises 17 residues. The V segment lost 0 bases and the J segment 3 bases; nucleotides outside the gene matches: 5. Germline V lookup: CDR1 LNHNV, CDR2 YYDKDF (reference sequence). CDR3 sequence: CATSRDRRTGDTGELFF. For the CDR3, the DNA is TGTGCCACCAGCAGAGATCGTAGGACAGGGGACACCGGGGAGCTGTTTTTT.

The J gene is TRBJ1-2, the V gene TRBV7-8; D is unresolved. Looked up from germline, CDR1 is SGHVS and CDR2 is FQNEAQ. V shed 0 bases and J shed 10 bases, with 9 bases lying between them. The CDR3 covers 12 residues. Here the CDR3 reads CASSLAPGVYTF. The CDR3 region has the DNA TGTGCCAGCAGCTTAGCGCCGGGAGTCTACACCTTC.

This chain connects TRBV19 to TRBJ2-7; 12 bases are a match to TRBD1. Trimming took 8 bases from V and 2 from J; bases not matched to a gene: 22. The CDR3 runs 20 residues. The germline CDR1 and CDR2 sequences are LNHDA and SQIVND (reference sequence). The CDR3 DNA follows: TGTGCCAGTTCGCATCCGGGTGGGACAGGGGGCCGGGGAGAGACCTACGAGCAGTACTTC. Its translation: CASSHPGGTGGRGETYEQYF.

CDR3 sequence reads: CASSTQLAHNEQFF. CDR3 nucleotide sequence: TGTGCCAGCAGTACCCAACTAGCCCACAATGAGCAGTTCTTC. The chain links TRBV27 to TRBJ2-1, with a weak D call TRBD2 (6 bases). The CDR3 is 14 residues long. Germline CDR1 MNHEY, CDR2 SMNVEV (reference sequence). The V end lost 5 bases, the J end lost 5 bases, and 13 bases lay between the germline ends.

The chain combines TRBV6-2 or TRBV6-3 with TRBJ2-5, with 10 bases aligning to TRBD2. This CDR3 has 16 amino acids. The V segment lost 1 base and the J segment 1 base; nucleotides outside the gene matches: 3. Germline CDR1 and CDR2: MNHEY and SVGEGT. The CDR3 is CASSYWSSGSQETQYF. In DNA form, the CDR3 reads TGTGCCAGCAGTTACTGGTCTAGCGGGAGCCAAGAGACCCAGTACTTC.

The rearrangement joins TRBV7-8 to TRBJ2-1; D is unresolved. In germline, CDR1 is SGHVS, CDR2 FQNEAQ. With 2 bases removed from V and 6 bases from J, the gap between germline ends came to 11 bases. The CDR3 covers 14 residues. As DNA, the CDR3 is TGTGCCAGCAGCTTATTGGTCTTGGCCAATGAGCAGTTCTTC. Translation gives CASSLLVLANEQFF.

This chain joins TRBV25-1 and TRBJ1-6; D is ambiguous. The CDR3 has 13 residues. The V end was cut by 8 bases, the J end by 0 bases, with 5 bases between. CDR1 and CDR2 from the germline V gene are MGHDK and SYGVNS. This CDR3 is CASEGSYNSPLHF. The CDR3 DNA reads TGTGCCAGCGAGGGCTCCTATAATTCACCCCTCCACTTT.